This TCR beta chain was observed in a study of post-analysis software for immune sequencing data. Across the study: Some patients lacked subtype; others had relapsing-remitting, secondary progressive or progressive-relapsing disease. Overall study findings and caveats: Patients had higher frequencies than controls of about five TRBV segments, including TRBV5-6, TRBV5-1 and TRBV20-1.

Unique molecular identifiers were built into the TCR beta cDNA libraries. TCRdb recomputed calls from the PCR reads with MiXCR, one row per CDR3 protein. This sample has hundreds of thousands of distinct CDR3 sequences; around 53% occur once, and the top ten carry approximately 4.4%. This clonotype appeared a few times. Its specificity is unknown. V lost 1 base, J lost 2 bases, and 5 bases stayed unmatched. CDR1 MGHRA and CDR2 YSYEKL come from the germline V gene. The CDR3 extends over 16 amino acids. Sequencing was carried out using blood. The chain uses TRBV4-1 and TRBJ2-1; TRBD2 matches 7 bases. This TCR came from a girl under 18 with multiple sclerosis. The CDR3: CASSQGPSGPYNEQFF. CDR3 coding DNA: TGCGCCAGCAGCCAAGGGCCTAGCGGTCCCTACAATGAGCAGTTCTTC.